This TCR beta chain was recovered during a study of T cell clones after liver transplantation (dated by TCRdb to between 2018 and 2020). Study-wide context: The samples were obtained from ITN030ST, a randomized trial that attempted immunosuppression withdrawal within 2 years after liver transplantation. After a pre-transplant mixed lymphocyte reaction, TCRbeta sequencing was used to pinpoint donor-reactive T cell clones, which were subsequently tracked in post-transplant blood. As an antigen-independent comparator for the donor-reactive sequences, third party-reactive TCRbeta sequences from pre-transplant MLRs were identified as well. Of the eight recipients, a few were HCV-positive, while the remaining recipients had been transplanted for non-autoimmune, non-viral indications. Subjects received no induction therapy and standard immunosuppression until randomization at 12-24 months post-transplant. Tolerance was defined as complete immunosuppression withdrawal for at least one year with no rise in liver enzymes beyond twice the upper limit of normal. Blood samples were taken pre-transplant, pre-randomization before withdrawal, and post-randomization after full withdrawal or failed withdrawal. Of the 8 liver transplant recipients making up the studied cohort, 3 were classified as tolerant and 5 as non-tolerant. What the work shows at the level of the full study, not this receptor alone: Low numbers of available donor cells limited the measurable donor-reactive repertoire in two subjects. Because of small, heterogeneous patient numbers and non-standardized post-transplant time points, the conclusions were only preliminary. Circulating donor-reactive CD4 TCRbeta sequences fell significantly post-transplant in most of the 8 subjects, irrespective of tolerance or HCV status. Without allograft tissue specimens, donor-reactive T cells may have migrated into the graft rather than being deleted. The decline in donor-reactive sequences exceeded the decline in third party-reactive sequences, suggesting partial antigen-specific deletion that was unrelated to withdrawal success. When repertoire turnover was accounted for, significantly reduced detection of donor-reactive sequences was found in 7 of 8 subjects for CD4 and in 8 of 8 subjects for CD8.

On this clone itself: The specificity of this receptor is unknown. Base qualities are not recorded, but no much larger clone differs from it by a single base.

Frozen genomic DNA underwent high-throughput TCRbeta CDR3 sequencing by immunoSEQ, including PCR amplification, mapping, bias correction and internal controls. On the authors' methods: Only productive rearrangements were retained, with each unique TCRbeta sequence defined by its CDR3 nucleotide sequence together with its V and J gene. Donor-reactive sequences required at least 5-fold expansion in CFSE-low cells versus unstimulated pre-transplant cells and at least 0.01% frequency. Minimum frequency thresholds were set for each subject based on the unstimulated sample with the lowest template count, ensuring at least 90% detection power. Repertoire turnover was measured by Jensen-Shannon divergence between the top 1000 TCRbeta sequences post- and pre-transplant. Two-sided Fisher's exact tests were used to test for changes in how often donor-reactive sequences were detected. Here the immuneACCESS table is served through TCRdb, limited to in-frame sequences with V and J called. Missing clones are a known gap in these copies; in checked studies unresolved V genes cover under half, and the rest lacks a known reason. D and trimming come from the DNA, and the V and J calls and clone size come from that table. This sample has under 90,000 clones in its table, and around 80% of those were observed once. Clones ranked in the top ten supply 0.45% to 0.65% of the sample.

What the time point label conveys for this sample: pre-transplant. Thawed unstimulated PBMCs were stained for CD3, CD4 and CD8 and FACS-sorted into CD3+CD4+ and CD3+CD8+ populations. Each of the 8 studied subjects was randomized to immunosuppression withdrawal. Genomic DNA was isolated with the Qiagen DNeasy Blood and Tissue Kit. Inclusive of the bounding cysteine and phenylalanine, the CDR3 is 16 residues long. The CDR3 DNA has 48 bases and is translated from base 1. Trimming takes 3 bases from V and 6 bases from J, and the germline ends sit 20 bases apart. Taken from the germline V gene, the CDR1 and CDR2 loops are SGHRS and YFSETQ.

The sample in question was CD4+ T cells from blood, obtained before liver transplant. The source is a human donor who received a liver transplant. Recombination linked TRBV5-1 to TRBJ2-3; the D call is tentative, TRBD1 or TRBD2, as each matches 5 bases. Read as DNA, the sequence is TGCGCCAGCAGCTCGCTGTCGGGGCGAGGTTTGGATACGCAGTATTTT. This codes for CASSSLSGRGLDTQYF. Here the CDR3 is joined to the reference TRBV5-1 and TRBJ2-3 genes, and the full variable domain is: KAGVTQTPRYLIKTRGQQVTLSCSPISGHRSVSWYQQTPGQGLQFLFEYFSETQRNKGNFPGRFSGRQFSNSRSEMNVSTLELGDSALYLCASSSLSGRGLDTQYFGPGTRLTVL.